This entry lists 24 T cell receptor beta chains sequenced from one sample in a study of blood T cell repertoires in COVID-19 (dated by TCRdb to 2020 to 2021). The protocol used for the library was the immunoSEQ multiplex PCR assay. TCRdb re-hosts the immuneACCESS table, in-frame sequences only. Its copies lack some clones; in the studies checked, an unresolved V gene accounts for under half of them, and the cause for the rest is not known. This sample is represented by about 120,000 clones; more than 70% of them were singletons. Clones ranked in the top ten supply approximately 8% of the sample. Sequenced material: peripheral blood. These receptors all stem from a human donor in a cohort sampled during active COVID-19.

J is TRBJ2-7 and V is TRBV4-1, with 7 nucleotides matching TRBD1. The CDR3 extends over 15 amino acids. The V gene's germline CDR1 is MGHRA and CDR2 YSYEKL. J gave up 7 bases and V 2 bases, and 11 bases lay outside the gene matches. The CDR3 region has the DNA TGCGCCAGCAGCCAATCCCCGGGACAGACTTTAGAGCAGTACTTC. Translation gives CASSQSPGQTLEQYF.

This sequence joins TRBV27 and TRBJ2-7; D remains unclear. The CDR3 consists of 14 residues. Trimming took 2 bases from V and 0 from J, leaving 8 bases between them. Per the germline V gene, CDR1 is MNHEY and CDR2 is SMNVEV (reference sequence). The CDR3 is CASSLGGPSYEQYF. CDR3 DNA: TGTGCCAGCAGTTTAGGCGGTCCCTCCTACGAGCAGTACTTC.

This chain links TRBV21-1 with TRBJ2-5; the table's D call, TRBD1, was not checked against the DNA. TRBV21-1 is marked as a pseudogene. This CDR3 region has 18 residues. Written as DNA, the CDR3 is TGTGCCAGCAGCAAAATCCAATCCCGACAGGGGAGTGGAGAGACCCAGTACTTC. Encoded protein: CASSKIQSRQGSGETQYF.

This chain joins TRBV11-2 and TRBJ2-3; possible D gene TRBD2, 5 bases. This CDR3 region has 12 residues. Looked up from germline, CDR1 is SGHAT and CDR2 is FQNNGV. Trimming took off 6 bases at V and 6 bases at J, with 10 bases between the two ends. CDR3 amino acids: CASSVLGDTQYF. CDR3 DNA sequence: TGTGCCAGCAGTGTACTAGGGGATACGCAGTATTTT.

This sequence joins TRBV13 and TRBJ1-4; D uncertain. Trimming cost V 5 bases and J 4 bases, with 14 bases left between them. This CDR3 comprises 15 residues. Germline values: CDR1 PRHDT, CDR2 FYEKMQ (reference sequence). This CDR3 reads CASSPGPKVNEKLFF. CDR3 nucleotide sequence: TGTGCCAGCAGCCCGGGTCCCAAGGTTAATGAAAAACTGTTTTTT. Full variable domain (remainder filled in from reference TRBV13 and TRBJ1-4): AAGVIQSPRHLIKEKRETATLKCYPIPRHDTVYWYQQGPGQDPQFLISFYEKMQSDKGSIPDRFSAQQFSDYHSELNMSSLELGDSALYFCASSPGPKVNEKLFFGSGTQLSVL.

The genes are TRBV7-5 and TRBJ2-1; whether TRBD2, the table's D call, matches the DNA was not checked. TRBV7-5 is annotated as a pseudogene. The CDR3 loop spans 17 amino acids. The CDR3 reads CARTTSGGLRSYNEQFF. The CDR3 bases are TGTGCCAGAACGACTAGCGGGGGCCTACGCTCCTACAATGAGCAGTTCTTC.

The chain employs TRBV27 and TRBJ2-7; D is unresolved. CDR1 and CDR2 (germline): MNHEY, SMNVEV (reference sequence). Trimming pared 5 bases from V and 0 bases from J, leaving 8 bases between. The CDR3 sequence is 13 residues long. CDR3 nucleotide sequence: TGTGCCAGCAGTGTAGCTAGCTCCTACGAGCAGTACTTC. Translated: CASSVASSYEQYF.

The rearrangement uses TRBV28 and TRBJ1-4, with 8 positions matching TRBD1. This CDR3 spans 17 amino acids. With 4 bases clipped from V and 7 bases from J, the junction kept 14 bases outside the gene matches. Germline V gene lookup returns CDR1 MDHEN and CDR2 SYDVKM. The CDR3 DNA reads TGTGCCAGCAGTTCCCAGGACCCCGACAGGGGTGGTGAAAAACTGTTTTTT. It yields the protein CASSSQDPDRGGEKLFF.

The rearrangement links TRBV14 to TRBJ2-7; perhaps TRBD1 as D (6 bases). The ends were cut back, 1 base at V and 2 bases at J, with 21 bases in the middle. Germline CDR1 is SGHDN and CDR2 is FVKESK. This CDR3 spans 18 amino acids. The DNA for the CDR3 is TGTGCCAGCAGCCAAGCCCCTCTGGCCGACAGGACCGCCTACGAGCAGTACTTC. Residues: CASSQAPLADRTAYEQYF.

This clone came up a few times. The genes are TRBV5-1 and TRBJ2-7; a weak D match, TRBD2 (6 bases). CDR3 length equals 15 residues. Trimming stripped 1 base from V and 3 bases from J, with 14 bases between. Germline lookup yields CDR1 SGHRS and CDR2 YFSETQ. This CDR3 reads CASSLTRGTYYEQYF. The CDR3 DNA is TGCGCCAGCAGCTTGACCCGCGGGACCTACTACGAGCAGTACTTC. The variable domain in full, with the rest retrieved from reference TRBV5-1 and TRBJ2-7, is KAGVTQTPRYLIKTRGQQVTLSCSPISGHRSVSWYQQTPGQGLQFLFEYFSETQRNKGNFPGRFSGRQFSNSRSEMNVSTLELGDSALYLCASSLTRGTYYEQYFGPGTRLTVT.

This clone has only one observation. V and J are TRBV5-1 and TRBJ2-7, with 8 bases that match TRBD1. The germline V gene has CDR1 SGHRS and CDR2 YFSETQ. This CDR3 is 18 amino acids long. Germline trimming cut 1 base from V and 4 bases from J; bases unmatched to any gene: 16. The chain's CDR3 is CASSLSTLGTGLLYEQYF. The CDR3 DNA reads TGCGCCAGCAGCTTGTCTACGCTCGGGACAGGCCTGTTATACGAGCAGTACTTC.

The chain employs TRBV19 and TRBJ2-5; D is perhaps TRBD2 (6 bases). The CDR3 consists of 14 residues. Trimming stripped 3 bases from V and 3 bases from J, with 11 bases between. Germline V gene lookup returns CDR1 LNHDA and CDR2 SQIVND (reference sequence). CDR3 bases: TGTGCCAGTAGTATCCCGGGACTTGAAGAGACCCAGTACTTC. It is translated as CASSIPGLEETQYF.

CDR3 sequence reads: CAWSGRGNNQPQHF. Written as DNA, the CDR3 is TGTGCCTGGAGTGGACGGGGTAACAATCAGCCCCAGCATTTT. J is TRBJ1-5 and V is TRBV30; D unresolved. Trimming removed 1 base at V and 3 bases at J, with 10 bases between. Germline values: CDR1 GTSNPN, CDR2 SVGIG (reference sequence). CDR3 size: 14 residues.

On this clone itself: The limits of the CDR3 on the DNA are not certain, so only TCRdb's listed CDR3 is given. V and J are TRBV21-1 and TRBJ2-7; TRBD1 is the table's D call, not checked against the DNA. TRBV21-1 is flagged as a pseudogene. Ends included, the CDR3 has 16 residues. CDR3: CASSRLFGTGIYEQYF.

The genes are TRBV3-1 (or the pseudogene TRBV3-2) and TRBJ2-7; 8 nucleotides line up with TRBD1. With V trimmed by 4 bases and J by 6 bases, 14 bases remained unmatched. This CDR3 is 16 amino acids long. CDR1 and CDR2 (germline): LGHDT, YNNKEL (reference sequence). CDR3 sequence (DNA): TGTGCCAGCAGCCCCGGATCCGACAGGGGAAAAGCCGAGCAGTACTTC. Residues: CASSPGSDRGKAEQYF.

This chain connects TRBV7-9 to TRBJ1-6; no firm D call. CDR1 SEHNR and CDR2 FQNEAQ come from the germline V gene (reference sequence). The CDR3 runs 15 residues. The V end was cut by 5 bases, the J end by 6 bases, with 14 bases between. The CDR3 loop reads CASSNGLGVNSPLHF. As DNA, the CDR3 is TGTGCCAGCAGCAACGGACTGGGAGTTAATTCACCCCTCCACTTT. Based on the CDR3 plus reference TRBV7-9 and TRBJ1-6, the full variable domain is DTGVSQNPRHKITKRGQNVTFRCDPISEHNRLYWYRQTLGQGPEFLTYFQNEAQLEKSRLLSDRFSAERPKGSFSTLEIQRTEQGDSAMYLCASSNGLGVNSPLHFGNGTRLTVT.

The chain has TRBV3-1 (or the pseudogene TRBV3-2) and TRBJ2-2, with TRBD1 identical over 7 bases. The trim removed 7 bases at V and 0 bases at J, leaving 2 bases unmatched. CDR1 and CDR2 (germline): LGHDT, YNNKEL (reference sequence). The CDR3 covers 14 residues. The CDR3 loop reads CASTGTANTGELFF. The CDR3 DNA follows: TGTGCCAGCACCGGGACAGCGAACACCGGGGAGCTGTTTTTT.

This clone turned up a few times. The chain combines TRBV3-1 (or the pseudogene TRBV3-2) with TRBJ1-1, with 7 bases that match TRBD1. The length of the CDR3 is 14 residues. Trimming cost V 7 bases and J 4 bases; bases outside gene matches: 9. CDR1 is LGHDT and CDR2 is YNNKEL in the germline V gene (reference sequence). CDR3 residues: CASTRSTGSTEAFF. Here the CDR3 DNA reads TGTGCCAGCACCCGGTCGACAGGGAGCACTGAAGCTTTCTTT.

This chain joins TRBV6-5 and TRBJ2-7, with 10 positions matching TRBD1. Germline-derived CDR1 and CDR2 are MNHEY and SVGAGI. J lost 3 bases, V lost 9 bases, and 8 bases had no gene match. This CDR3 comprises 14 residues. The chain's CDR3 is CASLPGTGVYEQYF. The CDR3 DNA follows: TGTGCCAGTCTACCCGGGACAGGGGTCTACGAGCAGTACTTC.

The chain links TRBV25-1 to TRBJ2-5, with 7 bases matching TRBD1. This CDR3 contains 15 residues. The germline V gene has CDR1 MGHDK and CDR2 SYGVNS. V trimming: 4 bases; J trimming: 4 bases; junction bases outside the gene matches: 9. As DNA, the CDR3 is TGTGCCAGCAGTGCCATGAGGGGGCAGGGAGAGACCCAGTACTTC. It codes for CASSAMRGQGETQYF. The full variable domain, rest sourced from reference TRBV25-1 and TRBJ2-5, is EADIYQTPRYLVIGTGKKITLECSQTMGHDKMYWYQQDPGMELHLIHYSYGVNSTEKGDLSSESTVSRIRTEHFPLTLESARPSHTSQYLCASSAMRGQGETQYFGPGTRLLVL.

The chain couples TRBV18 to TRBJ2-1; 13 bases fit TRBD2. Trimming took 1 base from V and 8 from J; bases not matched to a gene: 8. Per the germline V gene, CDR1 is KGHSH and CDR2 is LQKENI. The CDR3 spans 17 residues. The CDR3 loop reads CASSPLRTSGSTDEQFF. DNA for the CDR3: TGTGCCAGCTCACCACTCCGGACTAGCGGGAGTACAGATGAGCAGTTCTTC.

This sequence joins TRBV27 and TRBJ1-2, with D perhaps TRBD1 (6 bases). The V end was cut by 4 bases, the J end by 0 bases, with 18 bases between. Germline assignment: CDR1 MNHEY and CDR2 SMNVEV (reference sequence). The CDR3 has 17 residues. The CDR3 bases are TGTGCCAGCAGTTCCATTAGGACAGAACATCCTAACTATGGCTACACCTTC. Encoded protein: CASSSIRTEHPNYGYTF.

This clone was picked up a small number of times. This rearrangement joins TRBV5-1 to TRBJ2-7; 7 bases fit TRBD1. Germline V gene lookup returns CDR1 SGHRS and CDR2 YFSETQ. This CDR3 region has 13 residues. J lost 4 bases, V lost 4 bases, and 5 bases had no gene match. CDR3 coding DNA: TGCGCCAGCAGCCCCCCGGGACAGTACGAGCAGTACTTC. Encoded protein: CASSPPGQYEQYF.

The V call is TRBV5-1, the J call TRBJ2-7; TRBD1 matches at 7 bases. V lost 0 bases and J lost 5; bases outside the gene matches: 8. Looked up from germline, CDR1 is SGHRS and CDR2 is YFSETQ. The CDR3 loop spans 15 amino acids. Here the CDR3 reads CASSLAPGQKDEQYF. As DNA, the CDR3 is TGCGCCAGCAGCTTGGCTCCGGGACAGAAGGACGAGCAGTACTTC.